This T cell receptor (beta chain) was documented in a study of blood T cell repertoires in COVID-19. Study background: Sources were T cells, B-cell-depleted T cells, or PBMCs; the material itself was cDNA or gDNA.

V lost 2 bases and J lost 2, with 15 bases in between. CDR1 and CDR2 from the germline V gene are MNHEY and SVGEGT. The length of the CDR3 is 16 residues. Per the study methods: For nucleated cells, counts were estimated from reference gene primer amplification. The table came from immunoSEQ multiplex PCR; TCRdb's copy has only in-frame clones and leaves some out. Clone size and V and J calls were adopted from that table, with D and trimming inferred from the DNA. In the table there are fewer than 150,000 clones, more than 80% of which are singletons. The J gene is TRBJ2-5, the V gene TRBV6-2 or TRBV6-3; D possibly corresponds to TRBD2 (7 bases). Sequenced input: peripheral blood. This receptor was taken from a human donor in a cohort sampled during active COVID-19. CDR3 nucleotide sequence: TGTGCCAGCAGTTACGATGGGAGGGGACAACAAGAGACCCAGTACTTC. Translated: CASSYDGRGQQETQYF.